A single sample is the source of the 7 T cell receptor beta chains below, sequenced in a study of blood T cell repertoires in COVID-19. Generated by immunoSEQ multiplex PCR, the TCRdb table keeps only in-frame clones and is missing some. The sample lists 130,000 or so clones; over 80% were seen once. Sequenced sample: peripheral blood. The source is a man aged 55 to 70 with active or convalescent COVID-19.

This clone was seen more than once but under ten times. This rearrangement joins TRBV24-1 to TRBJ1-4, with TRBD1 identical over 8 bases. Germline CDR1 reads KGHDR; CDR2 reads SFDVKD. V lost 9 bases, J lost 8 bases, and 4 bases stayed unmatched. This CDR3 has 12 amino acids. CDR3: CATSDRDEKLFF. The DNA for the CDR3 is TGTGCCACCTCGGACAGGGACGAAAAACTGTTTTTT.

The chain uses TRBV29-1 and TRBJ2-4; D gene uncertain. Germline lookup yields CDR1 SQVTM and CDR2 ANQGSEA. The CDR3 loop spans 14 amino acids. V was cut by 2 bases and J by 0 bases, with 8 bases left in between. For the CDR3, the DNA is TGCAGCGTTGAACAGCGACTAGCCAAAAACATTCAGTACTTC. Protein product: CSVEQRLAKNIQYF. The full variable domain, in which reference TRBV29-1 and TRBJ2-4 provide the parts outside the CDR3, is SAVISQKPSRDICQRGTSLTIQCQVDSQVTMMFWYRQQPGQSLTLIATANQGSEATYESGFVIDKFPISRPNLTFSTLTVSNMSPEDSSIYLCSVEQRLAKNIQYFGAGTRLSVL.

This chain uses TRBV28 with TRBJ1-4, with 10 nucleotides matching TRBD1. Germline V gene lookup returns CDR1 MDHEN and CDR2 SYDVKM. V dropped 3 bases and J dropped 7; count of bases not matched to a gene: 5. This CDR3 is built from 15 residues. The CDR3 is CASSFRTGGSEKLFF. The DNA of the CDR3 is TGTGCCAGCAGTTTCCGGACAGGGGGTAGTGAAAAACTGTTTTTT.

This clone came up once. This sequence joins TRBV7-2 and TRBJ1-2; D might be TRBD1 (5 bases). Germline V gene data show CDR1 as SGHTA and CDR2 as FQGNSA. This CDR3 is built from 15 residues. Trimming stripped 7 bases from V and 4 bases from J, with 19 bases between. CDR3 in DNA: TGTGCCAGCACCGGGGGAGCAGGTGTAAGCTATGGCTACACCTTC. Its translation: CASTGGAGVSYGYTF.

This chain links TRBV27 with TRBJ1-1, with D perhaps matching TRBD1 (5 bases). The CDR3 totals 14 residues. V was shortened by 6 bases and J by 1 base, with 12 bases between the two germline ends. Looked up from germline, CDR1 is MNHEY and CDR2 is SMNVEV (reference sequence). CDR3 in amino acids: CASRMGGKNTEAFF. The CDR3 nucleotides read TGTGCCAGCAGGATGGGGGGGAAGAACACTGAAGCTTTCTTT.

This chain joins TRBV5-1 and TRBJ2-2, with D possibly matching TRBD1 (6 bases). The CDR3 runs 15 residues. V dropped 2 bases and J dropped 3 bases, with 11 bases sitting between them. CDR1 and CDR2 (germline): SGHRS, YFSETQ. The DNA for the CDR3 is TGCGCCAGCAGCTTTTCAGGGGCCGACACCGGGGAGCTGTTTTTT. Protein product: CASSFSGADTGELFF.

The rearrangement joins TRBV23-1 to TRBJ1-4, with 8 bases matching TRBD1. TRBV23-1 is classed as an ORF, of uncertain function. The CDR3 length is 15 residues. Unmatched junction bases numbered 2, after V lost 0 bases and J lost 5 bases. CDR3 protein: CASSQSWDRNEKLFF. Here the CDR3 DNA reads TGCGCCAGCAGTCAATCGTGGGACAGGAATGAAAAACTGTTTTTT.